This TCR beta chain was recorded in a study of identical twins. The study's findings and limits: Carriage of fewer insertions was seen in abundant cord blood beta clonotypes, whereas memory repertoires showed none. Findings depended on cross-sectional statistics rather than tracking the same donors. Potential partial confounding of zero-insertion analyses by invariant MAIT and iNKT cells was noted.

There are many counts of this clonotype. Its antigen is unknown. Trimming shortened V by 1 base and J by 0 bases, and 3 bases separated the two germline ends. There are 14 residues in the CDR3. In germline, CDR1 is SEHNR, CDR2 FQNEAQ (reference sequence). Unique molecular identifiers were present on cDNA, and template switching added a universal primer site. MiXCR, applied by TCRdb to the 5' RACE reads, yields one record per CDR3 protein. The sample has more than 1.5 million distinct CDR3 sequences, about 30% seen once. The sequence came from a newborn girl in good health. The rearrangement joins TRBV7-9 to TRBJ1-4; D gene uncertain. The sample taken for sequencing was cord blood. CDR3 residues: CASSLEATNEKLFF. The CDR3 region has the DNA TGTGCCAGCAGCTTAGAAGCAACTAATGAAAAACTGTTTTTT.